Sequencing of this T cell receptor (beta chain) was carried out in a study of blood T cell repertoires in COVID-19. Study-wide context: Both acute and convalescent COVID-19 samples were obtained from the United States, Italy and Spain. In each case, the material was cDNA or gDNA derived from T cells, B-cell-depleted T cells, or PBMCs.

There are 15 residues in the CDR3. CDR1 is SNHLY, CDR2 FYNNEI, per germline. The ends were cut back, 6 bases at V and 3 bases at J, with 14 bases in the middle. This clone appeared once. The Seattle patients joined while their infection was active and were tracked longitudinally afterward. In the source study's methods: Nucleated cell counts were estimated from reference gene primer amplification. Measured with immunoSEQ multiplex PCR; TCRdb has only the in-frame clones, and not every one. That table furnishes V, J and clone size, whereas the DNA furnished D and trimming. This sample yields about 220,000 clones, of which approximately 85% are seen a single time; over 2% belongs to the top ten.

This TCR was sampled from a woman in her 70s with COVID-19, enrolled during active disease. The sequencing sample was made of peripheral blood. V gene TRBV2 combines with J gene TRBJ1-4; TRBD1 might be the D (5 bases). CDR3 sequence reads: CASRTLTGANEKLFF. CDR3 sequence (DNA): TGTGCCAGCAGGACCCTCACGGGGGCTAATGAAAAACTGTTTTTT.